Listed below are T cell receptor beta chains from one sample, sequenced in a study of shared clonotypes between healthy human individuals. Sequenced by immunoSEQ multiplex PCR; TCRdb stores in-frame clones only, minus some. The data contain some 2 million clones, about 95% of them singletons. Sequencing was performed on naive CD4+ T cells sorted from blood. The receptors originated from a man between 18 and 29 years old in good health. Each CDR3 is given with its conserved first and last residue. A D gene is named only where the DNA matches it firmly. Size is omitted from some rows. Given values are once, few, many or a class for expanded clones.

CAWNYLRDTQYF,TGTGCCTGGAACTACCTTAGAGATACGCAGTATTTT,TRBJ2-3,.,TRBV30,.
CASSLILAGGPGADTQYF,TGTGCCAGCAGCTTAATCCTAGCGGGGGGGCCAGGCGCAGATACGCAGTATTTT,TRBJ2-3,.,TRBV7-8,TRBD2
CASTGLGDNEQFF,TGTGCCAGTACCGGGTTGGGAGACAATGAGCAGTTCTTC,TRBJ2-1,.,TRBV19,.
CASSEGWGTEAFF,TGTGCCAGCAGTGAAGGGTGGGGGACTGAAGCTTTCTTT,TRBJ1-1,.,TRBV25-1,.
CASRTGPGGSPLHF,TGTGCCAGCAGGACAGGCCCGGGGGGTTCACCCCTCCACTTT,TRBJ1-6,few,TRBV27,.
CASSGQTGGYTGELFF,TGTGCCAGCAGCGGCCAGACAGGGGGGTACACCGGGGAGCTGTTTTTT,TRBJ2-2,.,TRBV9,TRBD1
CASSLGEVGEKLFF,TGTGCCAGCAGCTTGGGGGAAGTGGGGGAAAAACTGTTTTTT,TRBJ1-4,.,TRBV7-9,.
CASSADRYYGYTF,TGTGCCAGCAGCGCTGACCGGTACTATGGCTACACCTTC,TRBJ1-2,.,TRBV5-8,.
CASSLGTSYNSPLHF,TGTGCCAGCAGTTTAGGGACCTCCTATAATTCACCCCTCCACTTT,TRBJ1-6,.,TRBV27,.
CASSPGQGRRTNEKLFF,TGTGCCAGCAGTCCGGGACAGGGGAGGCGAACTAATGAAAAACTGTTTTTT,TRBJ1-4,.,TRBV28,TRBD1
CASSEAGDKQYF,TGCGCCAGCAGTGAGGCGGGTGATAAGCAGTATTTT,TRBJ2-3,.,TRBV10-2,.
CASRGLAGGIDEQYF,TGTGCCAGCAGAGGACTAGCGGGAGGTATCGACGAGCAGTACTTC,TRBJ2-7,once,TRBV27,TRBD2
CASSLVGSNNEQFF,TGTGCCAGCAGCTTAGTGGGCTCTAACAATGAGCAGTTCTTC,TRBJ2-1,.,TRBV7-9,.
CASSQDGSTDTQYF,TGCGCCAGCAGCCAAGACGGGAGCACAGATACGCAGTATTTT,TRBJ2-3,once,TRBV4-3,.
CASSTGTRTNYGYTF,TGTGCCAGTAGTACGGGGACACGTACTAACTATGGCTACACCTTC,TRBJ1-2,.,TRBV19,.
CASKSGQGLETQYF,TGTGCCAGCAAATCGGGACAGGGGTTAGAGACCCAGTACTTC,TRBJ2-5,.,TRBV6-6,TRBD1
CASMLFSGPSIEQYF,TGTGCCAGCATGCTTTTTTCAGGGCCATCTATCGAGCAGTACTTC,TRBJ2-7,.,TRBV2,.
CASSYGTNGANVLTF,TGCGCCAGCAGCTACGGTACAAACGGGGCCAACGTCCTGACTTTC,TRBJ2-6,.,TRBV5-1,.
CASIQTGGSWGYTF,TGTGCCAGTATCCAAACCGGAGGGAGCTGGGGCTACACCTTC,TRBJ1-2,.,TRBV19,.
CASRNGQVVNNEQFF,TGTGCCAGCAGGAATGGACAGGTTGTCAACAATGAGCAGTTCTTC,TRBJ2-1,.,TRBV27,TRBD1
CASRLLGEQYF,TGTGCCAGCAGACTTTTGGGTGAGCAGTACTTC,TRBJ2-7,.,TRBV2,.
CASSHRLAGVTDTQYF,TGTGCCAGCAGCCACCGACTAGCGGGAGTTACGGATACGCAGTATTTT,TRBJ2-3,.,TRBV7-2,TRBD2
CASSPGTSGGYEQYF,TGTGCCAGCTCACCCGGGACTAGCGGGGGTTACGAGCAGTACTTC,TRBJ2-7,.,TRBV18,TRBD2
CASSEDLWASGAKTYNEQFF,TGTGCCAGCAGCGAGGACCTTTGGGCTAGCGGGGCCAAGACCTACAATGAGCAGTTCTTC,TRBJ2-1,.,TRBV9,TRBD2
CASSVKRGEQFF,TGTGCCAGCAGCGTGAAACGAGGGGAGCAGTTCTTC,TRBJ2-1,.,TRBV13,.
CASSSGTKNTGELFF,TGTGCCAGCAGCTCCGGGACTAAGAACACCGGGGAGCTGTTTTTT,TRBJ2-2,.,TRBV11-2,TRBD2
CASSFGTANEAFF,TGTGCCAGCAGCTTCGGGACAGCGAACGAAGCTTTCTTT,TRBJ1-1,once,TRBV11-1,TRBD1
CASSRGDANYGYTF,TGCGCCAGCAGCCGGGGGGACGCTAACTATGGCTACACCTTC,TRBJ1-2,.,TRBV5-1,.
CASSLGGLGVETQYF,TGTGCTAGCAGCCTTGGGGGGCTAGGGGTGGAGACCCAGTACTTC,TRBJ2-5,.,TRBV7-7,.
CASSEQSSGETQYF,TGTGCCAGCAGTGAGCAGTCTAGCGGGGAGACCCAGTACTTC,TRBJ2-5,.,TRBV2,TRBD2
CASSPDGNTYEQYF,TGTGCCAGCTCACCAGACGGAAATACCTACGAGCAGTACTTC,TRBJ2-7,.,TRBV18,.
CASSVTGWEQYF,TGTGCCAGCAGCGTGACAGGCTGGGAGCAGTACTTC,TRBJ2-7,.,TRBV11-2,.
CASKGGAGEKLFF,TGTGCCAGCAAGGGAGGGGCGGGTGAAAAACTGTTTTTT,TRBJ1-4,.,TRBV2,.
CAISPDRVFTDTQYF,TGTGCCATCAGTCCCGACAGGGTCTTCACAGATACGCAGTATTTT,TRBJ2-3,.,TRBV10-3,TRBD1
CASSQVGSETQHF,TGTGCCAGCAGCCAAGTTGGATCTGAGACCCAGCATTTT,TRBJ1-5,.,TRBV4-2,.
CASSLWQGNTGELFF,TGTGCCAGCAGTTTATGGCAGGGGAACACCGGGGAGCTGTTTTTT,TRBJ2-2,.,TRBV27,.
CASSHYLFGQVYYGYTF,TGCGCCAGCAGTCACTACCTATTTGGACAGGTATACTATGGCTACACCTTC,TRBJ1-2,.,TRBV23-1,TRBD1
CASRPQAPPSYF,TGTGCCAGCAGACCACAGGCCCCCCCGTCATACTTC,TRBJ2-7,.,TRBV27,.
CASSNGPYGYTF,TGTGCCAGCAGTAATGGACCTTATGGCTACACCTTC,TRBJ1-2,.,TRBV28,.
CASSHTDSGANVLTF,TGTGCCAGCAGCCACACGGACTCTGGGGCCAACGTCCTGACTTTC,TRBJ2-6,.,TRBV11-1,.
CASSSLTDTQYF,TGTGCCAGCAGCTCTTTAACAGATACGCAGTATTTT,TRBJ2-3,few,TRBV7-9,.
CASSEEGQGVNTIYF,TGTGCCAGCAGTGAAGAGGGACAGGGAGTAAACACCATATATTTT,TRBJ1-3,once,TRBV2,TRBD1
CASSFVPLGEDTQYF,TGTGCCAGCAGCTTCGTCCCCCTCGGGGAAGATACGCAGTATTTT,TRBJ2-3,.,TRBV5-6,.
CASSPGQGNREQYF,TGTGCCAGCAGCCCCGGACAGGGTAATCGCGAGCAGTACTTC,TRBJ2-7,.,TRBV5-4,TRBD1
CASTGTLTEAFF,TGTGCCAGCACCGGGACCCTCACTGAAGCTTTCTTT,TRBJ1-1,.,TRBV28,.
CASSPGGSGNTIYF,TGTGCCAGCAGCCCAGGGGGATCAGGAAACACCATATATTTT,TRBJ1-3,.,TRBV6-5,TRBD1
CAVPGSNSYNSPLHF,TGTGCCGTCCCCGGATCTAACTCCTATAATTCACCCCTCCACTTT,TRBJ1-6,.,TRBV6-1,.
CASSLASAGGYQETQYF,TGTGCCAGCAGCTTAGCGTCCGCGGGAGGGTACCAAGAGACCCAGTACTTC,TRBJ2-5,once,TRBV7-2,TRBD2
CASSSDRERIYEQYF,TGTGCCAGCAGCTCAGACAGGGAAAGGATTTACGAGCAGTACTTC,TRBJ2-7,once,TRBV25-1,TRBD1
CASSLLASAGELFF,TGTGCCAGCAGTCTACTAGCATCAGCCGGGGAGCTGTTTTTT,TRBJ2-2,.,TRBV2,.
CASLGYNYGYTF,TGTGCCAGCTTGGGATATAACTATGGCTACACCTTC,TRBJ1-2,.,TRBV5-6,.
CASSLIRTGDVNEEQFF,TGTGCCAGCTCACTGATACGAACAGGGGATGTCAATGAGGAGCAGTTCTTC,TRBJ2-1,.,TRBV18,TRBD1